The clone carrying this TCR beta chain came up many times. Its antigen is unidentified. The source of the sample is a study of prognosis after radiotherapy for stage I lung cancer. Study-wide background: SBRT radiotherapy used 3 to 5 fractions and a biologically effective dose of at least 100 Gy.

Sample collection consisted of about 6 milliliters of peripheral blood drawn at each of two time points. From genomic DNA, two-round multiplex PCR was used to amplify TCR beta CDR3. It was primers specific to each TRBV and TRBJ gene that first-round PCR used. TCRdb reanalysed the multiplex PCR reads using MiXCR and keeps one entry per CDR3 protein. Among 30,000 or so distinct CDR3 sequences listed, 42% were seen once. The CDR3 loop spans 15 amino acids. Trimming cost V 0 bases and J 2 bases, with 9 bases left between them. The germline CDR1 and CDR2 sequences are KGHSH and LQKENI. Whole-study results and caveats: Patients developing distant metastases showed lower Shannon entropy after stereotactic body radiation therapy.

The sequenced sample was PBMCs, obtained before or after stereotactic body radiation therapy (not recorded which). This TCR derives from a donor aged 50 or older with non-small cell lung cancer. This rearrangement joins TRBV18 to TRBJ2-3; weak D call: TRBD1 (5 bases). CDR3 in DNA: TGTGCCAGCTCACCACCGGGGCAGATCACAGATACGCAGTATTTT. Its protein product is CASSPPGQITDTQYF.